The 8 T cell receptor beta chains below come from one sample, sequenced in a study of T cell responses to AZD1222 COVID-19 vaccine (dated by TCRdb to the early 2020s). The library was generated by the immunoSEQ multiplex PCR assay. As stored in TCRdb, this immuneACCESS dataset retains in-frame rearrangements with V and J assigned. A fraction of the clones does not appear; measured against another copy, unresolved V genes explain less than half of the discrepancy, and the remainder lacks a known reason. This sample gives some 170,000 clones in total; 80% to 90% of them show up just once. 4.3% of the sample goes to the ten largest clones. Taken with the paper, the label for time point translates to: about 28 days (+/-7) after the second vaccine dose. The sample's treatment or condition, from its label and the paper: meningococcal conjugate vaccine given as trial control. The material was peripheral blood, obtained 28 days after the second dose of the MenACWY control vaccine. The receptors were gathered from an adult who received the MenACWY meningococcal vaccine as a control.

The chain uses TRBV4-3 and TRBJ1-5; D uncertain. The CDR3 loop spans 13 amino acids. V was trimmed by 1 base and J by 2 bases, leaving 3 bases between them. CDR1 is LGHNA and CDR2 is YSLEER in the germline V gene. In nucleotides, the CDR3 is TGCGCCAGCAGCCAAGTCCGCAATCAGCCCCAGCATTTT. Translated, it gives CASSQVRNQPQHF.

This clone was counted between two and nine times. This chain uses TRBV30 with TRBJ2-7; TRBD2 aligns across 9 bases. V lost 4 bases, J lost 0 bases, and 7 bases stayed unmatched. Germline CDR1 GTSNPN, CDR2 SVGIG (reference sequence). CDR3 length equals 15 residues. CDR3 sequence (DNA): TGTGCCTGGATCCGGAGCGGGAGGAACTCCTACGAGCAGTACTTC. This encodes CAWIRSGRNSYEQYF.

This chain joins TRBV11-1 and TRBJ2-6, with D tentatively TRBD2 (5 bases). Deletions cut 4 bases from V and 0 bases from J, with 10 bases between. Per germline, CDR1 SGHAT and CDR2 FQDESV (reference sequence). The CDR3 totals 16 residues. Here the CDR3 reads CASSSFGISGANVLTF. DNA for the CDR3: TGTGCCAGCAGCTCCTTCGGGATCTCTGGGGCCAACGTCCTGACTTTC. Using reference TRBV11-1 and TRBJ2-6 for the parts outside the CDR3, the full variable domain is EAEVAQSPRYKITEKSQAVAFWCDPISGHATLYWYRQILGQGPELLVQFQDESVVDDSQLPKDRFSAERLKGVDSTLKIQPAELGDSAMYLCASSSFGISGANVLTFGAGSRLTVL.

This sequence joins TRBV5-1 and TRBJ2-7, with TRBD1 identical over 11 bases. The CDR3 covers 15 residues. The trim removed 4 bases at V and 4 bases at J, leaving 7 bases unmatched. CDR1 is SGHRS and CDR2 is YFSETQ in the germline V gene. The CDR3 region has the DNA TGCGCCAGCAGCCCAGGACAGGGGGCCGTATACGAGCAGTACTTC. This encodes CASSPGQGAVYEQYF.

The chain links TRBV7-2 to TRBJ2-4, with D possibly matching TRBD2 (6 bases). Deletions cut 3 bases from V and 1 base from J, with 16 bases between. There are 17 residues in the CDR3. Germline V gives CDR1 SGHTA, CDR2 FQGNSA. In nucleotides, the CDR3 is TGTGCCAGCAGCTTCTGGGGAGCGGGTCCTGCCAAAAACATTCAGTACTTC. Translating gives CASSFWGAGPAKNIQYF.

DNA for the CDR3: TGTGCCAGCAGCGACCTTGGGGCCATCTATGGCTACACCTTC. It yields the protein CASSDLGAIYGYTF. The chain has TRBV28 and TRBJ1-2; D is possibly TRBD1 (5 bases). Germline V gene data show CDR1 as MDHEN and CDR2 as SYDVKM. The CDR3 covers 14 residues. Trimming removed 6 bases at V and 4 bases at J, with 15 bases between.

The chain carries TRBV30 and TRBJ1-3; D is possibly TRBD1 (5 bases). Trimming shortened V by 2 bases and J by 11 bases, and 13 bases separated the two germline ends. Germline V lookup: CDR1 GTSNPN, CDR2 SVGIG (reference sequence). CDR3 length equals 12 residues. CDR3 bases: TGTGCCTGGAGTACAAAAGGGACGGCCATATATTTT. As protein: CAWSTKGTAIYF.

The V gene is TRBV2, the J gene TRBJ2-3; D possibly corresponds to TRBD1 (6 bases). The CDR3 is made up of 14 amino acids. Germline V gene sequence: CDR1 SNHLY, CDR2 FYNNEI. V lost 5 bases, J lost 2 bases, and 11 bases lay in between. The CDR3, as DNA: TGTGCCAGCAGTCTCGGACAGATCACAGATACGCAGTATTTT. The encoded protein is CASSLGQITDTQYF.